This TCR beta chain came from a study of blood T cells in healthy people across ages. Study-level points and caveats: TCR beta diversity, measured per million T cells, fell in a roughly linear way with age.

It was with a sample-barcoded 5' primer and a J-beta primer mix that a second PCR of about 6 to 12 cycles was run. TCRdb re-derived calls from the 5' RACE reads in MiXCR, one entry per CDR3 protein. This repertoire shows about 570,000 distinct CDR3 sequences, 25% to 30% found once; its top ten account for under 20%. This clonotype was recorded a few times. Its specificity is unknown. CDR1 is SQVTM and CDR2 is ANQGSEA in the germline V gene. Unmatched junction bases numbered 4, after V lost 6 bases and J lost 3 bases. This CDR3 spans 14 amino acids. This rearrangement joins TRBV29-1 to TRBJ2-2, with 10 bases that match TRBD2. The sequence was collected from a woman between 65 and 79 years old in good health. Input material: blood. CDR3 in amino acids: CSVLAGVDTGELFF. As DNA, the CDR3 is TGCAGCGTCCTAGCGGGGGTCGACACCGGGGAGCTGTTTTTT.